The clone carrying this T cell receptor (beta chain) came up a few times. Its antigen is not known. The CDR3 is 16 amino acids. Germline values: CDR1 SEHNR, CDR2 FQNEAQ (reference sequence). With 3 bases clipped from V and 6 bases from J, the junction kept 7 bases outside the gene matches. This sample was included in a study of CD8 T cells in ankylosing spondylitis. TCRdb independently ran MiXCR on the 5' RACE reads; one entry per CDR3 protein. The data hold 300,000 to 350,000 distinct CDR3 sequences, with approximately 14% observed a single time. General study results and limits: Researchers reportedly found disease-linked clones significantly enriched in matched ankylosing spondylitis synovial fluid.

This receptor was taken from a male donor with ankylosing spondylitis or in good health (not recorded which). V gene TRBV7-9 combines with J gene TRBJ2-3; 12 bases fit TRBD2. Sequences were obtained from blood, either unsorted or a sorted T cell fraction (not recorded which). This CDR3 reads CASSFGLAGGLDTQYF. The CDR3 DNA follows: TGTGCCAGCAGCTTTGGGCTAGCGGGAGGGCTGGATACGCAGTATTTT.